The clone carrying this TCR beta chain was observed a handful of times. The antigen remains unidentified. This sample was included in a study of cytomegalovirus exposure and HLA in healthy donors. The overall study: The approximately 110 validation repertoires and the roughly 680 first-cohort repertoires shared a platform, a later analysis reported. Study-level points and caveats: Cytomegalovirus status was reportedly diagnosed by the classifier with high sensitivity and specificity.

TCRdb keeps only in-frame clones here, not all; method: immunoSEQ multiplex PCR. The sample records about 110,000 clones, approximately 86% being singletons. The TCR originated in a woman younger than 35 in good health and CMV-seronegative. Source material: PBMCs.

The CDR3 DNA reads TGTGCCAGCAGCCGGGACAGATCCACCGAGCAGTACTTC. Translation gives CASSRDRSTEQYF. The genes are TRBV21-1 and TRBJ2-7; no check of the table's D call, TRBD1, against the DNA was made. TRBV21-1 represents a pseudogene. CDR3 length equals 13 residues.